This TCR beta chain was recorded in a study of shared clonotypes between healthy human individuals. Broader study findings: As a rule, naive subsets had a larger estimated richness than memory subsets. The four-donor shared clonotypes exceeded non-shared clonotypes in generation probability, with non-shared ones scoring lower.

Repertoires were generated with immunoSEQ multiplex PCR, while TCRdb's copy carries only in-frame clones and drops some. The table records about 1,500,000 clones, around 97% of them present only once. A note on this clone: The antigen is undetermined.

CDR1 and CDR2 from the germline V gene are MNHEY and SMNVEV (reference sequence). The CDR3 extends over 14 amino acids. The ends were cut back, 2 bases at V and 1 base at J, with 8 bases in the middle. Sequenced material: naive CD4+ T cells sorted from blood. As to subset: CD45RA+ positively selected. This TCR derives from a man aged 30-40 years in good health. The rearrangement links TRBV27 to TRBJ1-1; D remains unclear. Here the CDR3 reads CASSLVGSNTEAFF. Written as DNA, the CDR3 is TGTGCCAGCAGTTTAGTGGGATCGAACACTGAAGCTTTCTTT.